The 20 T cell receptor beta chains listed next were all sequenced from one sample in a study of T cells expressing NK-cell markers. TCRdb reprocessed the 5' RACE reads, with one entry per CDR3 protein and no DNA. The listing records 200,000 to 300,000 distinct CDR3 sequences. Input material: blood T cells: a sorted CD56 or NKG2C T cell subset, CD4+ or CD8+ T cells, or bulk PBMC T cells (not recorded which). All receptors derive from a man aged 18 to 29 in good health.

The genes are TRBV25-1 and TRBJ2-5; TCRdb's D gene call, TRBD1, goes unchecked for lack of DNA. The V gene's germline CDR1 is MGHDK and CDR2 SYGVNS. The CDR3 contains 16 residues. The CDR3 reads CASSLSTDRPGETQYF.

The rearrangement links TRBV29-1 to TRBJ2-5; TCRdb's D call of TRBD2 is untestable without DNA. From germline, CDR1 is SQVTM and CDR2 ANQGSEA. This CDR3 has 11 residues. The CDR3 loop is CSIAGKETQYF.

The chain links TRBV2 to TRBJ2-1; TCRdb calls TRBD1, which cannot be checked without DNA. The CDR3 is 14 residues long. From germline, CDR1 is SNHLY and CDR2 FYNNEI. The CDR3 protein is CASSPTGTNNEQFF.

The rearrangement uses TRBV11-2 and TRBJ2-5; TCRdb calls TRBD2, which cannot be checked without DNA. This CDR3 has 14 amino acids. Germline V gene lookup returns CDR1 SGHAT and CDR2 FQNNGV. CDR3 amino acids: CASSSIAVGETQYF.

The CDR3 reads CASSLRRQGGSPLHF. V usage is TRBV5-5 and J usage is TRBJ1-6; TCRdb outputs TRBD1, but without DNA this stays unchecked. This CDR3 has 15 amino acids. Germline V gene lookup returns CDR1 SGHKS and CDR2 YYEKEE (reference sequence).

The chain links TRBV7-9 to TRBJ2-1. Per germline, CDR1 SEHNR and CDR2 FQNEAQ (reference sequence). The length of the CDR3 is 13 residues. This CDR3 is CASSLSVSSEQFF.

The gene calls are TRBV20-1 and TRBJ2-7. Germline assignment: CDR1 DFQATT and CDR2 SNEGSKA (reference sequence). The CDR3 runs to 14 residues. CDR3 region: CSARDLTEYYEQYF.

The CDR3 spells CSVLGQPSSGNTIYF. This sequence joins TRBV29-1 and TRBJ1-3; TCRdb selects TRBD1, and the lack of DNA leaves this call unchecked. The CDR3 totals 15 residues. Germline assignment: CDR1 SQVTM and CDR2 ANQGSEA.

This CDR3 reads CASMTSGRETQYF. The chain employs TRBV6-1 and TRBJ2-5; TCRdb selects TRBD2, and the lack of DNA leaves this call unchecked. The germline gives CDR1 MNHNS, CDR2 SASEGT. The CDR3 sequence is 13 residues long.

CDR3 region: CASSLAVRGFRETQYF. The chain is built from TRBV28 and TRBJ2-5; the TCRdb D gene call, TRBD1, has no DNA to confirm it. The germline V gene encodes CDR1 MDHEN and CDR2 SYDVKM. CDR3 length: 16 amino acids.

The chain uses TRBV28 and TRBJ1-1. This CDR3 is built from 14 residues. Germline V gene data show CDR1 as MDHEN and CDR2 as SYDVKM. The CDR3 sequence: CASSFMGLNTEAFF.

The gene calls are TRBV4-3 and TRBJ2-7. The CDR3 runs 15 residues. Germline V CDR1 and CDR2: LGHNA, YSLEER. CDR3 protein: CASSQDPLHSYEQYF.

This chain links TRBV7-6 with TRBJ1-2; TCRdb gives TRBD1 as the D gene, but with no DNA this cannot be confirmed. Per the germline V gene, CDR1 is SGHVS and CDR2 is FNYEAQ. The CDR3 covers 14 residues. CDR3 residues: CASSLYRGYGVYTF. The full variable domain, completed using reference TRBV7-6 and TRBJ1-2, is GAGVSQSPRYKVTKRGQDVALRCDPISGHVSLYWYRQALGQGPEFLTYFNYEAQQDKSGLPNDRFSAERPEGSISTLTIQRTEQRDSAMYRCASSLYRGYGVYTFGSGTRLTVV.

The gene calls are TRBV29-1 and TRBJ2-3; TCRdb reports TRBD1, a call that lacks DNA to check it against. This CDR3 region has 14 residues. Per the germline V gene, CDR1 is SQVTM and CDR2 is ANQGSEA. The CDR3 sequence is CSVATQGRTDTQYF.

The chain links TRBV12-2 to TRBJ2-1; the D call of TRBD2 rests on TCRdb alone, since no DNA is present to check it. TRBV12-2 is a pseudogene segment. The CDR3 has 13 residues. CDR3: CASGVGTGNEQFF.

The gene calls are TRBV5-1 and TRBJ2-7; TCRdb's assignment of TRBD2 cannot be checked, as there is no DNA. The length of the CDR3 is 15 residues. CDR1 is SGHRS and CDR2 is YFSETQ in the germline V gene. The CDR3 protein is CASSLGGREVYEQYF.

The chain is built from TRBV20-1 and TRBJ2-3; checking the TCRdb D call of TRBD1 is not possible without DNA. Germline loops: CDR1 DFQATT, CDR2 SNEGSKA (reference sequence). The CDR3 sequence is 15 residues long. CDR3 amino acids: CSAPRGGGQGDTQYF.

The chain combines TRBV29-1 with TRBJ1-1; the TCRdb call, TRBD1, lacks DNA for checking. CDR3 length: 13 residues. Germline V gene data show CDR1 as SQVTM and CDR2 as ANQGSEA. The chain's CDR3 is CSGARGLNTEAFF.

The rearrangement uses TRBV29-1 and TRBJ1-2. The CDR3 is made up of 12 amino acids. CDR1 and CDR2 from the germline V gene are SQVTM and ANQGSEA. CDR3 sequence: CSVEDEGYGYTF.

J is TRBJ2-1 and V is TRBV5-4; the TCRdb D gene call, TRBD2, has no DNA to confirm it. Germline CDR1 and CDR2: SGHNT and YYREEE (reference sequence). The CDR3 runs to 17 residues. The CDR3 loop is CASSSDPGLAAYNEQFF.